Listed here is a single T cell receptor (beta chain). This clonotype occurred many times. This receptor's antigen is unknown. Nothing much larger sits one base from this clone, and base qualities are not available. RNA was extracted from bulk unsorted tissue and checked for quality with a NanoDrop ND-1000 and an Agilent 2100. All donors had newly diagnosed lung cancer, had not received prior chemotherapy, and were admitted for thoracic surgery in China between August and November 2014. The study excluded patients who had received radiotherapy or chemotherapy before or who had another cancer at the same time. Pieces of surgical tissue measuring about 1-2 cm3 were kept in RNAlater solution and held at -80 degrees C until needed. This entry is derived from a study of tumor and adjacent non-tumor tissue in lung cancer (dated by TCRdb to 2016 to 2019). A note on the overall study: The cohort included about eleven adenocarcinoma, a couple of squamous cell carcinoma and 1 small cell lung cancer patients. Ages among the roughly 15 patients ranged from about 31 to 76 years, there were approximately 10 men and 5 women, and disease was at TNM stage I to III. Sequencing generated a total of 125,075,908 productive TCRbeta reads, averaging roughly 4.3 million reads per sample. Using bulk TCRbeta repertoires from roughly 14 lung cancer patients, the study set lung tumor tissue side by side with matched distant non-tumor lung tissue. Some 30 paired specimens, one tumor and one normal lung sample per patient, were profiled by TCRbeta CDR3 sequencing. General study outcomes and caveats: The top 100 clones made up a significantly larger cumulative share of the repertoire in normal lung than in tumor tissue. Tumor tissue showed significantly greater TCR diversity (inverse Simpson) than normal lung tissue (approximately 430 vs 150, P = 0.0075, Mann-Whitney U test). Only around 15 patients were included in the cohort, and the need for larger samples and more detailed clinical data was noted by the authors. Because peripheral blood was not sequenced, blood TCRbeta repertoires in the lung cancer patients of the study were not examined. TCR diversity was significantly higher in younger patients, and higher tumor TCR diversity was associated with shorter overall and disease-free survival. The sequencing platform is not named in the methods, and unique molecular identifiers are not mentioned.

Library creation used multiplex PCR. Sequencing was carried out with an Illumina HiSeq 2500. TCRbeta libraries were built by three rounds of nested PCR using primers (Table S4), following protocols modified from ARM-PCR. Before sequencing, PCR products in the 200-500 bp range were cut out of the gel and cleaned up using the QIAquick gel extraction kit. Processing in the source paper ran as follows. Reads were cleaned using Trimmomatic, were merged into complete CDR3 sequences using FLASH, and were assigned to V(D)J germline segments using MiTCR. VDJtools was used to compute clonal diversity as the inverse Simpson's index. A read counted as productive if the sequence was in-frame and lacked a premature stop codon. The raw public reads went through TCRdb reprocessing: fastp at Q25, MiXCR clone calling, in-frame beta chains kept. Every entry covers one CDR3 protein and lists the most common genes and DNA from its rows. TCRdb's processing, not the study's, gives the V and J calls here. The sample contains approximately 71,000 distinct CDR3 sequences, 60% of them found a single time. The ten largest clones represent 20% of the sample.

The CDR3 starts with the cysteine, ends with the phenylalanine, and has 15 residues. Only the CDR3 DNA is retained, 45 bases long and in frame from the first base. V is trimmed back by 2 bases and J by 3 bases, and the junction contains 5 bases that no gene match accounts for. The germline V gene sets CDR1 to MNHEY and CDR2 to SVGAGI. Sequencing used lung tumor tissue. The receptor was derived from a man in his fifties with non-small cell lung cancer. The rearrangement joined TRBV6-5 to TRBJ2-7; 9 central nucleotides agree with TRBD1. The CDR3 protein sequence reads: CASSYPGTGIYEQYF. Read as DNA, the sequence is TGTGCCAGCAGTTACCCCGGGACAGGGATCTACGAGCAGTACTTC.